Below, 32 T cell receptor beta chains from the same sample are listed, as sequenced in a study of beta chain features in type 1 diabetes. All of the isolated RNA was reverse transcribed, so expressed TCRB transcripts were sequenced. This table comes from immunoSEQ multiplex PCR, and its TCRdb copy is limited to in-frame clones, with some not included. The sample yields about 140,000 clones, 9.7% seen once. The sequenced sample was central memory CD4+ T cells from blood. These receptors were collected from a woman between 40 and 55 years old in good health.

The chain has TRBV19 and TRBJ2-2; D might be TRBD1 (6 bases). CDR1 is LNHDA, CDR2 SQIVND, per germline (reference sequence). This CDR3 has 14 residues. V lost 5 bases to trimming and J lost 5 bases, with 12 bases between them. In DNA, the CDR3 is TGTGCCAGTAGTTCAGGACAGAGAACCGGGGAGCTGTTTTTT. As protein: CASSSGQRTGELFF.

The chain recombines TRBV7-8 with TRBJ1-6, with D perhaps matching TRBD1 (5 bases). In germline, CDR1 is SGHVS, CDR2 FQNEAQ. Trimming pared 5 bases from V and 18 bases from J, leaving 20 bases between. This CDR3 spans 13 amino acids. CDR3: CASSLRDSLGSHF. CDR3 nucleotides: TGTGCCAGCAGCCTCCGAGACAGCTTGGGGTCCCACTTT.

This clone appeared many times. This sequence joins TRBV29-1 and TRBJ2-4; D is possibly TRBD1 (5 bases). Germline V gene lookup returns CDR1 SQVTM and CDR2 ANQGSEA. The V end lost 4 bases, the J end lost 4 bases, and 8 bases lay between the germline ends. The CDR3 totals 12 residues. This CDR3 reads CSVGAGKNIQYF. CDR3 in DNA: TGCAGCGTTGGGGCAGGGAAAAACATTCAGTACTTC.

The chain couples TRBV7-8 to TRBJ2-2, with 8 positions matching TRBD1. Per the germline V gene, CDR1 is SGHVS and CDR2 is FQNEAQ. V trimming: 5 bases; J trimming: 4 bases; junction bases outside the gene matches: 15. The CDR3 is 18 residues long. The CDR3 loop reads CASSHSDRAKTLTGELFF. The CDR3, as DNA: TGTGCCAGCAGCCATTCGGACAGGGCCAAGACGCTCACCGGGGAGCTGTTTTTT.

The chain joins TRBV29-1 to TRBJ2-1, with 8 nucleotides matching TRBD2. The CDR3 runs 16 residues. Trimming took 7 bases from V and 9 from J; bases not matched to a gene: 20. Germline lookup yields CDR1 SQVTM and CDR2 ANQGSEA. Here the CDR3 DNA reads TGCAGCGCAGTTGCCCCCCCCGGGGGGGCCGTTAGTGAGCAGTTCTTC. Encoded protein: CSAVAPPGGAVSEQFF.

Only one count was recorded for this clone. CDR3 nucleotide sequence: TGCGCCAGCAGCCAAGATAGGGGACAGGGTAATGAAAAACTGTTTTTT. Translated, it gives CASSQDRGQGNEKLFF. The chain carries TRBV4-3 and TRBJ1-4, with TRBD1 matching over 9 bases. The germline gives CDR1 LGHNA, CDR2 YSLEER. This CDR3 has 16 residues. Trimming at V came to 0 bases and at J to 4 bases, leaving 3 bases not matched to a gene.

Comment on this clone: An end of the junction does not agree with germline; a read error may underlie this. The V gene is TRBV7-8, the J gene TRBJ1-1, with D perhaps TRBD1 (5 bases). Germline CDR1 SGHVS, CDR2 FQNEAQ. The length of the CDR3 is 11 residues. The CDR3 DNA reads TGTGCCCGCAGGGCGAACACTGAAGCTTTCTTT. The encoded protein is CARRANTEAFF.

The rearrangement uses TRBV10-3 and TRBJ2-3; 9 bases agree with TRBD1. V dropped 10 bases and J dropped 0; count of bases not matched to a gene: 2. CDR1 is ENHRY and CDR2 is SYGVKD in the germline V gene. This CDR3 region has 13 residues. CDR3 residues: CANGQGSTDTQYF. The CDR3 DNA reads TGTGCCAACGGACAGGGGAGCACAGATACGCAGTATTTT.

This clone was seen many times. V and J are TRBV28 and TRBJ1-6, with 7 bases matching TRBD1. Per germline, CDR1 MDHEN and CDR2 SYDVKM. Trimming cost V 6 bases and J 7 bases; bases outside gene matches: 12. This CDR3 comprises 16 residues. For the CDR3, the DNA is TGTGCCAGCAGGGCGCGACAGGGAGGAGGCAATTCACCCCTCCACTTT. This sequence encodes CASRARQGGGNSPLHF.

The chain combines TRBV4-1 with TRBJ1-5; tentatively, D is TRBD1 (5 bases). Deletions cut 6 bases from V and 3 bases from J, with 18 bases between. This CDR3 has 16 amino acids. The germline V gene encodes CDR1 MGHRA and CDR2 YSYEKL. CDR3 sequence: CASRIDSAGFNQPQHF. The CDR3 nucleotides are TGCGCCAGCAGAATAGACAGTGCGGGGTTCAATCAGCCCCAGCATTTT.

This chain links TRBV7-2 with TRBJ1-4; D gene uncertain. V gave up 4 bases and J gave up 4 bases, with 10 bases separating them. CDR3 length: 14 residues. Germline loops: CDR1 SGHTA, CDR2 FQGNSA. The CDR3 DNA reads TGTGCCAGCAGCTCGTCACAGATTAATGAAAAACTGTTTTTT. Translating it yields CASSSSQINEKLFF.

In this sample, this clone turned up many times. CDR3 sequence: CASSSSGGNEQFF. CDR3 nucleotides: TGTGCCAGCAGCTCCTCGGGGGGGAATGAGCAGTTCTTC. This sequence joins TRBV7-2 and TRBJ2-1, with 8 bases aligning to TRBD2. Germline assignment: CDR1 SGHTA and CDR2 FQGNSA. Trimming removed 4 bases from V and 7 bases from J; junction bases left unmatched: 3. The CDR3 spans 13 residues.

The V and J genes are TRBV18 and TRBJ2-7; D might be TRBD2 (6 bases). The CDR3 contains 11 residues. Germline lookup yields CDR1 KGHSH and CDR2 LQKENI. Trimming removed 6 bases at V and 7 bases at J, with 10 bases between. The CDR3 region has the DNA TGTGCCAGCTCCAACCGGGGGGAGCAGTACTTC. Its translation is CASSNRGEQYF.

This chain connects TRBV6-5 to TRBJ1-5, with TRBD1 matching 9 bases. CDR1 and CDR2 from the germline V gene are MNHEY and SVGAGI. The CDR3 loop spans 15 amino acids. V shed 6 bases, J shed 3 bases, and the junction held 6 bases outside the gene matches. This chain's CDR3 is CASRSDRGYNQPQHF. The CDR3 nucleotides read TGTGCCAGCAGATCGGACAGGGGATACAATCAGCCCCAGCATTTT.

This clone was found many times. V is TRBV4-3 and J is TRBJ2-5; D unresolved. CDR1 LGHNA and CDR2 YSLEER come from the germline V gene. The CDR3 sequence is 13 residues long. V was shortened by 0 bases and J by 4 bases, with 6 bases between the two germline ends. The CDR3 coding sequence is TGCGCCAGCAGCCAAGAATGGAGAGAGACCCAGTACTTC. Residues: CASSQEWRETQYF.

This sequence joins TRBV2 and TRBJ2-5; D may be TRBD2 (6 bases). Trimming left V 1 base short and J 5 bases short, with 11 bases between. This CDR3 has 14 amino acids. Germline CDR1 SNHLY, CDR2 FYNNEI. The CDR3 coding sequence is TGTGCCAGCAGTGAAGGAGGGAGGAGGGAGACCCAGTACTTC. This encodes CASSEGGRRETQYF.

The chain has TRBV15 and TRBJ2-3; D is ambiguous. V lost 4 bases and J lost 6, with 14 bases in between. From germline, CDR1 is LNHNV and CDR2 YYDKDF (reference sequence). The CDR3 is 14 residues long. The CDR3 protein is CATSMQTGMDTQYF. CDR3 sequence (DNA): TGTGCCACCAGCATGCAAACCGGTATGGATACGCAGTATTTT.

This clone was found a few times. The chain couples TRBV11-2 to TRBJ1-1; D unclear. The ends were cut back, 5 bases at V and 4 bases at J, with 11 bases in the middle. From germline, CDR1 is SGHAT and CDR2 FQNNGV. The CDR3 is made up of 13 amino acids. CDR3 coding DNA: TGTGCCAGCAGCCTAAGTCGGTTCACTGAAGCTTTCTTT. Encoded protein: CASSLSRFTEAFF.

In this sample, this clone turned up a few times. This chain links TRBV27 with TRBJ1-5; D remains unclear. Between the trimmed V and J ends, which lost 3 bases and 7 bases, there was a span of 10 bases. The CDR3 has 13 amino acids. Germline CDR1 is MNHEY and CDR2 is SMNVEV (reference sequence). Here the CDR3 reads CASSFSFGQPQHF. The CDR3 DNA reads as TGTGCCAGCAGTTTTAGCTTCGGCCAGCCCCAGCATTTT.

J is TRBJ2-6 and V is TRBV5-4; D unresolved. Per germline, CDR1 SGHNT and CDR2 YYREEE (reference sequence). The CDR3 loop spans 17 amino acids. V gave up 0 bases and J gave up 4 bases, with 14 bases separating them. The CDR3 coding sequence is TGTGCCAGCAGCTTGGGTCTCGCAGGCCCCGGGGCCAACGTCCTGACTTTC. Translated, it gives CASSLGLAGPGANVLTF.

The chain recombines TRBV9 with TRBJ1-2; TRBD1 aligns across 8 bases. Germline lookup yields CDR1 SGDLS and CDR2 YYNGEE. This CDR3 has 14 residues. The J segment lost 5 bases and the V segment lost 4 bases, leaving 7 bases of the junction unmatched. The CDR3: CASSLSGQEYGYTF. The CDR3 DNA is TGTGCCAGCAGCCTATCGGGACAGGAGTATGGCTACACCTTC.

The chain combines TRBV10-3 with TRBJ2-7; 10 bases line up with TRBD2. CDR1 and CDR2 from the germline V gene are ENHRY and SYGVKD. The CDR3 consists of 14 residues. The junction had 10 bases not matched to a gene; V was cut back by 10 bases and J by 4 bases. The CDR3 region is CATRTSGPAYEQYF. Written as DNA, the CDR3 is TGTGCCACCCGGACTAGCGGCCCAGCGTACGAGCAGTACTTC.

This clone was seen only a few times. The rearrangement uses TRBV13 and TRBJ1-3; D remains ambiguous. Germline CDR1 PRHDT, CDR2 FYEKMQ (reference sequence). The CDR3 has 16 residues. V gave up 3 bases and J gave up 0 bases, with 12 bases separating them. The CDR3 DNA sequence: TGTGCCAGCAGCTTGGGCAGGCAGGCCTCTGGAAACACCATATATTTT. Translation gives CASSLGRQASGNTIYF.

The chain uses TRBV7-2 and TRBJ1-5; maybe TRBD1 (5 bases). The CDR3 is made up of 15 amino acids. CDR1 is SGHTA and CDR2 is FQGNSA in the germline V gene. Trimming took off 5 bases at V and 4 bases at J, with 15 bases between the two ends. The CDR3 coding sequence is TGTGCCAGCAGCCCCCAACCAGGGTGGAATCAGCCCCAGCATTTT. As protein: CASSPQPGWNQPQHF.

The rearrangement joins TRBV4-2 to TRBJ2-5; 9 nucleotides line up with TRBD2. Germline CDR1 and CDR2: LGHNA and YNFKEQ. The V segment lost 1 base and the J segment 2 bases; nucleotides outside the gene matches: 14. The CDR3 is 19 amino acids. The CDR3: CASSQVASGGISGQETQYF. The CDR3 coding sequence is TGTGCCAGCAGCCAAGTAGCCAGCGGGGGGATTTCTGGACAAGAGACCCAGTACTTC.

A few counts support this clone. The J gene is TRBJ2-2, the V gene TRBV6-1; the match to TRBD2 covers 8 bases. This CDR3 has 14 residues. V lost 10 bases to trimming and J lost 0 bases; unmatched junction nucleotides: 4. Germline V gives CDR1 MNHNS, CDR2 SASEGT. The CDR3 spells CATVAGTNTGELFF. DNA for the CDR3: TGTGCCACTGTAGCGGGGACGAACACCGGGGAGCTGTTTTTT.

This clone was observed a few times. This sequence joins TRBV4-3 and TRBJ1-2; tentatively, D is TRBD1 (5 bases). With 0 bases removed from V and 4 bases from J, the gap between germline ends came to 12 bases. This CDR3 comprises 15 residues. Germline CDR1 LGHNA, CDR2 YSLEER. The CDR3 nucleotides read TGCGCCAGCAGCCAAGATCCCAGGGCTACCTATGGCTACACCTTC. The encoded protein is CASSQDPRATYGYTF.

This clone was seen only a few times. The V and J genes are TRBV7-7 and TRBJ1-1; 7 bases align to TRBD1. The V and J ends lost 6 bases and 1 base, in that order; junction bases with no gene match: 2. Per the germline V gene, CDR1 is SSHAT and CDR2 is FNYEAQ (reference sequence). This CDR3 comprises 13 residues. CDR3 in DNA: TGTGCCAGCAGTCAGGGGGGGAACACTGAAGCTTTCTTT. Amino acids: CASSQGGNTEAFF.

The sample holds a few counts of this clone. This chain links TRBV6-1 with TRBJ1-2; 7 nucleotides match TRBD1. The CDR3 spans 13 residues. V was clipped by 6 bases and J by 2 bases; unmatched bases: 3. Germline lookup yields CDR1 MNHNS and CDR2 SASEGT. CDR3 DNA sequence: TGTGCCAGCAGAAGGGGGCAGAACTATGGCTACACCTTC. It encodes CASRRGQNYGYTF.

This clone occurred a few times. For the CDR3, the DNA is TGCAGCGTCGGTGATAGGGGGCAGGGCTATGGCTACACCTTC. This sequence encodes CSVGDRGQGYGYTF. The V call is TRBV29-1, the J call TRBJ1-2; TRBD1 matches 7 bases. V gave up 6 bases and J gave up 4 bases; unmatched junction bases: 11. The CDR3 loop spans 14 amino acids. Germline CDR1 and CDR2: SQVTM and ANQGSEA.

This clone has ten or more counts. The same CDR3 is also encoded by other DNA sequences in this sample. This chain joins TRBV20-1 and TRBJ2-3; D is unclear. Germline V gene data show CDR1 as DFQATT and CDR2 as SNEGSKA (reference sequence). The CDR3 covers 11 residues. Trimming left V 5 bases short and J 0 bases short, with 3 bases between. CDR3 DNA sequence: TGCAGTGCTCGGAGCACAGATACGCAGTATTTT. This translates into CSARSTDTQYF.

The chain links TRBV4-2 to TRBJ2-1; tentative D call: TRBD2 (6 bases). In germline, CDR1 is LGHNA, CDR2 YNFKEQ. The germline V and J ends were trimmed by 3 bases and 2 bases, with 14 bases remaining between them. The CDR3 is made up of 16 amino acids. This chain's CDR3 is CASSQRAGKPYNEQFF. The CDR3 nucleotides read TGTGCCAGCAGCCAGAGAGCGGGTAAGCCCTACAATGAGCAGTTCTTC.